What follows are 21 T cell receptor beta chains derived from one specimen sequenced in a study of blood T cell repertoires in COVID-19. Produced via immunoSEQ multiplex PCR; TCRdb's table is partial and in-frame only. The sample has tens of thousands of clones; approximately 90% are singletons. The specimen sequenced was peripheral blood. Receptor source: a human donor in a cohort sampled during active COVID-19.

This chain joins TRBV7-3 and TRBJ2-3, with TRBD2 as a possible D gene (6 bases). The CDR3 is made up of 14 amino acids. V gave up 2 bases and J gave up 1 base, with 7 bases separating them. Germline CDR1 and CDR2: SGHTA and FQGTGA. The CDR3 coding sequence is TGTGCCAGCAGCTTAGCTAGCGGCACAGATACGCAGTATTTT. It codes for CASSLASGTDTQYF.

The chain has TRBV19 and TRBJ1-4; D is perhaps TRBD1 (5 bases). V dropped 6 bases and J dropped 5 bases, with 16 bases sitting between them. The V gene's germline CDR1 is LNHDA and CDR2 SQIVND (reference sequence). The CDR3 consists of 15 residues. CDR3: CASSPGGIINEKLFF. The CDR3 DNA reads as TGTGCCAGTAGCCCCGGGGGAATCATCAATGAAAAACTGTTTTTT.

V is TRBV9 and J is TRBJ2-7, with 7 bases identical to TRBD1. V lost 0 bases and J lost 2; bases outside the gene matches: 2. From germline, CDR1 is SGDLS and CDR2 YYNGEE. CDR3 length equals 14 residues. The CDR3 bases are TGTGCCAGCAGCGTAGCGGGACAGCCCTACGAGCAGTACTTC. Amino acids: CASSVAGQPYEQYF.

The chain links TRBV5-1 to TRBJ2-3; 13 bases are shared with TRBD2. Germline values: CDR1 SGHRS, CDR2 YFSETQ. Germline trimming cut 4 bases from V and 6 bases from J; bases unmatched to any gene: 14. The CDR3 spans 18 residues. CDR3 bases: TGCGCCAGCAGCCAAAGACTAGCGGGAGGTTCCTTCCGGGATACGCAGTATTTT. This translates into CASSQRLAGGSFRDTQYF.

CDR3 sequence (DNA): TGTGCCAGCACCCCGGACAGGAGCACAGATACGCAGTATTTT. Its protein product is CASTPDRSTDTQYF. This rearrangement joins TRBV7-2 to TRBJ2-3, with TRBD1 matching 7 bases. V lost 7 bases and J lost 0; bases outside the gene matches: 4. The CDR3 is 14 amino acids. Germline assignment: CDR1 SGHTA and CDR2 FQGNSA. The full variable domain, in which reference TRBV7-2 and TRBJ2-3 provide the parts outside the CDR3, is GAGVSQSPSNKVTEKGKDVELRCDPISGHTALYWYRQSLGQGLEFLIYFQGNSAPDKSGLPSDRFSAERTGGSVSTLTIQRTQQEDSAVYLCASTPDRSTDTQYFGPGTRLTVL.

The CDR3 DNA reads TGTGCCAGCAGTTTCTCGTCTCAGGGCTACACCTTC. Translated, it gives CASSFSSQGYTF. The V gene is TRBV28, the J gene TRBJ1-2, with D unclear. CDR3 length: 12 residues. Germline assignment: CDR1 MDHEN and CDR2 SYDVKM. V was trimmed by 3 bases and J by 8 bases, leaving 10 bases between them.

The J gene is TRBJ2-1, the V gene TRBV6-1, with D maybe TRBD2 (6 bases). The V end was cut by 3 bases, the J end by 3 bases, with 6 bases between. This CDR3 contains 13 residues. Germline V gene data show CDR1 as MNHNS and CDR2 as SASEGT. The CDR3 DNA reads TGTGCCAGCAGTGAGGGACTCTACAATGAGCAGTTCTTC. This sequence encodes CASSEGLYNEQFF.

The chain carries TRBV6-5 and TRBJ2-1; 8 nucleotides agree with TRBD2. V was pared by 5 bases and J by 5 bases, with 8 bases of the junction left unmatched. The CDR3 has 15 amino acids. From germline, CDR1 is MNHEY and CDR2 SVGAGI. CDR3 sequence reads: CASSTRLAFHNEQFF. DNA for the CDR3: TGTGCCAGCAGTACTAGACTAGCGTTTCACAATGAGCAGTTCTTC.

The V gene is TRBV19, the J gene TRBJ2-1; 13 bases are shared with TRBD2. V gave up 7 bases and J gave up 7 bases; unmatched junction bases: 16. Germline V gene lookup returns CDR1 LNHDA and CDR2 SQIVND (reference sequence). The CDR3 extends over 18 amino acids. The CDR3 nucleotides read TGTGCCAGTACCTCGGGACACCGGACTAGCGGGAGAAAGAATGAGCAGTTCTTC. It yields the protein CASTSGHRTSGRKNEQFF.

The V and J genes are TRBV28 and TRBJ2-3; D may be TRBD2 (6 bases). CDR3 length: 17 amino acids. With 6 bases removed from V and 0 bases from J, the gap between germline ends came to 19 bases. CDR1 is MDHEN and CDR2 is SYDVKM in the germline V gene. CDR3 nucleotide sequence: TGTGCCAGCAGGCCCATAGGGACTCCGGAGAGCACAGATACGCAGTATTTT. Translating it yields CASRPIGTPESTDTQYF. The whole variable domain, filled in from reference TRBV28 and TRBJ2-3, reads DVKVTQSSRYLVKRTGEKVFLECVQDMDHENMFWYRQDPGLGLRLIYFSYDVKMKEKGDIPEGYSVSREKKERFSLILESASTNQTSMYLCASRPIGTPESTDTQYFGPGTRLTVL.

This chain links TRBV14 with TRBJ1-2, with 9 bases fitting TRBD1. Germline loops: CDR1 SGHDN, CDR2 FVKESK. J lost 1 base, V lost 4 bases, and 1 base had no gene match. The CDR3 totals 14 residues. CDR3 amino acids: CASSPDRGNYGYTF. The CDR3 coding sequence is TGTGCCAGCAGCCCGGACAGGGGTAACTATGGCTACACCTTC.

This rearrangement joins TRBV2 to TRBJ1-6; the D gene is possibly TRBD1 (6 bases). The CDR3 covers 15 residues. CDR1 and CDR2 (germline): SNHLY, FYNNEI. V lost 6 bases and J lost 9, with 18 bases in between. The CDR3: CASSIDRLESSPLHF. CDR3 DNA: TGTGCCAGCAGCATCGACAGGCTAGAAAGTTCACCCCTCCACTTT.

The chain combines TRBV7-9 with TRBJ2-1; 7 bases are a match to TRBD2. The junction had 13 bases not matched to a gene; V was cut back by 4 bases and J by 4 bases. Germline CDR1 is SEHNR and CDR2 is FQNEAQ (reference sequence). The CDR3 length is 17 residues. The CDR3 sequence: CASSSGPLAAGYNEQFF. In DNA, the CDR3 is TGTGCCAGCAGCTCCGGACCCCTAGCGGCGGGGTACAATGAGCAGTTCTTC.

The chain uses TRBV27 and TRBJ1-4; 8 bases agree with TRBD1. CDR3 size: 15 residues. In germline, CDR1 is MNHEY, CDR2 SMNVEV (reference sequence). The ends lost 5 bases at V and 8 bases at J; junction bases unmatched: 10. The CDR3 here is CASSRDRWAVEKLFF. The CDR3 region has the DNA TGTGCCAGCAGTCGGGACAGGTGGGCGGTAGAAAAACTGTTTTTT.

The CDR3 loop reads CASKGGGSRRPDTQYF. The DNA of the CDR3 is TGTGCCAGCAAGGGGGGCGGGAGTAGGCGGCCAGATACGCAGTATTTT. The chain uses TRBV28 and TRBJ2-3; D might be TRBD2 (7 bases). Trimming removed 7 bases at V and 4 bases at J, with 21 bases between. Looked up from germline, CDR1 is MDHEN and CDR2 is SYDVKM. CDR3 length: 16 residues. Based on the CDR3 plus reference TRBV28 and TRBJ2-3, the full variable domain is DVKVTQSSRYLVKRTGEKVFLECVQDMDHENMFWYRQDPGLGLRLIYFSYDVKMKEKGDIPEGYSVSREKKERFSLILESASTNQTSMYLCASKGGGSRRPDTQYFGPGTRLTVL.

The chain uses TRBV4-2 and TRBJ2-5, with D possibly being TRBD2 (6 bases). Germline values: CDR1 LGHNA, CDR2 YNFKEQ. Trimming removed 8 bases from V and 2 bases from J, with 6 bases in between. The CDR3 consists of 11 residues. CDR3 DNA: TGTGCCAGCGGGGGGCAAGAGACCCAGTACTTC. Amino acid sequence: CASGGQETQYF.

V and J are TRBV7-6 and TRBJ2-2, with D perhaps TRBD2 (5 bases). CDR1 is SGHVS, CDR2 FNYEAQ, per germline. The V gene lost 1 base and the J gene lost 0 bases, with 18 bases spanning the gap. The CDR3 spans 19 residues. CDR3 nucleotides: TGTGCCAGCAGCTTAGGTGGTCCCGGGGTGGGCTCGAACACCGGGGAGCTGTTTTTT. This codes for CASSLGGPGVGSNTGELFF.

J is TRBJ1-1 and V is TRBV2, with D perhaps TRBD1 (6 bases). The V gene lost 6 bases and the J gene lost 11 bases, with 16 bases spanning the gap. This CDR3 region has 12 residues. CDR1 and CDR2 from the germline V gene are SNHLY and FYNNEI. CDR3 DNA sequence: TGTGCCAGCAGCCGAGACAGGACCCTTGCTTTCTTT. As protein: CASSRDRTLAFF. The full variable domain, its missing parts supplied by reference TRBV2 and TRBJ1-1, is EPEVTQTPSHQVTQMGQEVILRCVPISNHLYFYWYRQILGQKVEFLVSFYNNEISEKSEIFDDQFSVERPDGSNFTLKIRSTKLEDSAMYFCASSRDRTLAFFGQGTRLTVV.

The V call is TRBV3-1 (or the pseudogene TRBV3-2), the J call TRBJ2-1; D may be TRBD2 (6 bases). Germline V CDR1 and CDR2: LGHDT, YNNKEL (reference sequence). The CDR3 contains 16 residues. V was trimmed by 3 bases and J by 2 bases, leaving 14 bases between them. For the CDR3, the DNA is TGTGCCAGCAGCCATTTCCAGGACTACCCCTACAATGAGCAGTTCTTC. Protein sequence: CASSHFQDYPYNEQFF.

J is TRBJ2-1 and V is TRBV24-1; the D gene is possibly TRBD2 (5 bases). V shed 4 bases and J shed 6 bases, with 12 bases lying between them. The CDR3 loop spans 14 amino acids. Germline CDR1 KGHDR, CDR2 SFDVKD. In DNA form, the CDR3 reads TGTGCCACCAGTGACCGAGGACTCGGCAATGAGCAGTTCTTC. It encodes CATSDRGLGNEQFF.

The J gene is TRBJ2-1, the V gene TRBV5-5; possibly TRBD2 for D (6 bases). Germline CDR1 and CDR2: SGHKS and YYEKEE (reference sequence). The CDR3 consists of 19 residues. V was trimmed by 1 base and J by 4 bases, leaving 24 bases between them. The CDR3, as DNA: TGTGCCAGCAGCTTGAGGAGGGAGCACGGTCAAGGTACTTACAATGAGCAGTTCTTC. Translated, it gives CASSLRREHGQGTYNEQFF.